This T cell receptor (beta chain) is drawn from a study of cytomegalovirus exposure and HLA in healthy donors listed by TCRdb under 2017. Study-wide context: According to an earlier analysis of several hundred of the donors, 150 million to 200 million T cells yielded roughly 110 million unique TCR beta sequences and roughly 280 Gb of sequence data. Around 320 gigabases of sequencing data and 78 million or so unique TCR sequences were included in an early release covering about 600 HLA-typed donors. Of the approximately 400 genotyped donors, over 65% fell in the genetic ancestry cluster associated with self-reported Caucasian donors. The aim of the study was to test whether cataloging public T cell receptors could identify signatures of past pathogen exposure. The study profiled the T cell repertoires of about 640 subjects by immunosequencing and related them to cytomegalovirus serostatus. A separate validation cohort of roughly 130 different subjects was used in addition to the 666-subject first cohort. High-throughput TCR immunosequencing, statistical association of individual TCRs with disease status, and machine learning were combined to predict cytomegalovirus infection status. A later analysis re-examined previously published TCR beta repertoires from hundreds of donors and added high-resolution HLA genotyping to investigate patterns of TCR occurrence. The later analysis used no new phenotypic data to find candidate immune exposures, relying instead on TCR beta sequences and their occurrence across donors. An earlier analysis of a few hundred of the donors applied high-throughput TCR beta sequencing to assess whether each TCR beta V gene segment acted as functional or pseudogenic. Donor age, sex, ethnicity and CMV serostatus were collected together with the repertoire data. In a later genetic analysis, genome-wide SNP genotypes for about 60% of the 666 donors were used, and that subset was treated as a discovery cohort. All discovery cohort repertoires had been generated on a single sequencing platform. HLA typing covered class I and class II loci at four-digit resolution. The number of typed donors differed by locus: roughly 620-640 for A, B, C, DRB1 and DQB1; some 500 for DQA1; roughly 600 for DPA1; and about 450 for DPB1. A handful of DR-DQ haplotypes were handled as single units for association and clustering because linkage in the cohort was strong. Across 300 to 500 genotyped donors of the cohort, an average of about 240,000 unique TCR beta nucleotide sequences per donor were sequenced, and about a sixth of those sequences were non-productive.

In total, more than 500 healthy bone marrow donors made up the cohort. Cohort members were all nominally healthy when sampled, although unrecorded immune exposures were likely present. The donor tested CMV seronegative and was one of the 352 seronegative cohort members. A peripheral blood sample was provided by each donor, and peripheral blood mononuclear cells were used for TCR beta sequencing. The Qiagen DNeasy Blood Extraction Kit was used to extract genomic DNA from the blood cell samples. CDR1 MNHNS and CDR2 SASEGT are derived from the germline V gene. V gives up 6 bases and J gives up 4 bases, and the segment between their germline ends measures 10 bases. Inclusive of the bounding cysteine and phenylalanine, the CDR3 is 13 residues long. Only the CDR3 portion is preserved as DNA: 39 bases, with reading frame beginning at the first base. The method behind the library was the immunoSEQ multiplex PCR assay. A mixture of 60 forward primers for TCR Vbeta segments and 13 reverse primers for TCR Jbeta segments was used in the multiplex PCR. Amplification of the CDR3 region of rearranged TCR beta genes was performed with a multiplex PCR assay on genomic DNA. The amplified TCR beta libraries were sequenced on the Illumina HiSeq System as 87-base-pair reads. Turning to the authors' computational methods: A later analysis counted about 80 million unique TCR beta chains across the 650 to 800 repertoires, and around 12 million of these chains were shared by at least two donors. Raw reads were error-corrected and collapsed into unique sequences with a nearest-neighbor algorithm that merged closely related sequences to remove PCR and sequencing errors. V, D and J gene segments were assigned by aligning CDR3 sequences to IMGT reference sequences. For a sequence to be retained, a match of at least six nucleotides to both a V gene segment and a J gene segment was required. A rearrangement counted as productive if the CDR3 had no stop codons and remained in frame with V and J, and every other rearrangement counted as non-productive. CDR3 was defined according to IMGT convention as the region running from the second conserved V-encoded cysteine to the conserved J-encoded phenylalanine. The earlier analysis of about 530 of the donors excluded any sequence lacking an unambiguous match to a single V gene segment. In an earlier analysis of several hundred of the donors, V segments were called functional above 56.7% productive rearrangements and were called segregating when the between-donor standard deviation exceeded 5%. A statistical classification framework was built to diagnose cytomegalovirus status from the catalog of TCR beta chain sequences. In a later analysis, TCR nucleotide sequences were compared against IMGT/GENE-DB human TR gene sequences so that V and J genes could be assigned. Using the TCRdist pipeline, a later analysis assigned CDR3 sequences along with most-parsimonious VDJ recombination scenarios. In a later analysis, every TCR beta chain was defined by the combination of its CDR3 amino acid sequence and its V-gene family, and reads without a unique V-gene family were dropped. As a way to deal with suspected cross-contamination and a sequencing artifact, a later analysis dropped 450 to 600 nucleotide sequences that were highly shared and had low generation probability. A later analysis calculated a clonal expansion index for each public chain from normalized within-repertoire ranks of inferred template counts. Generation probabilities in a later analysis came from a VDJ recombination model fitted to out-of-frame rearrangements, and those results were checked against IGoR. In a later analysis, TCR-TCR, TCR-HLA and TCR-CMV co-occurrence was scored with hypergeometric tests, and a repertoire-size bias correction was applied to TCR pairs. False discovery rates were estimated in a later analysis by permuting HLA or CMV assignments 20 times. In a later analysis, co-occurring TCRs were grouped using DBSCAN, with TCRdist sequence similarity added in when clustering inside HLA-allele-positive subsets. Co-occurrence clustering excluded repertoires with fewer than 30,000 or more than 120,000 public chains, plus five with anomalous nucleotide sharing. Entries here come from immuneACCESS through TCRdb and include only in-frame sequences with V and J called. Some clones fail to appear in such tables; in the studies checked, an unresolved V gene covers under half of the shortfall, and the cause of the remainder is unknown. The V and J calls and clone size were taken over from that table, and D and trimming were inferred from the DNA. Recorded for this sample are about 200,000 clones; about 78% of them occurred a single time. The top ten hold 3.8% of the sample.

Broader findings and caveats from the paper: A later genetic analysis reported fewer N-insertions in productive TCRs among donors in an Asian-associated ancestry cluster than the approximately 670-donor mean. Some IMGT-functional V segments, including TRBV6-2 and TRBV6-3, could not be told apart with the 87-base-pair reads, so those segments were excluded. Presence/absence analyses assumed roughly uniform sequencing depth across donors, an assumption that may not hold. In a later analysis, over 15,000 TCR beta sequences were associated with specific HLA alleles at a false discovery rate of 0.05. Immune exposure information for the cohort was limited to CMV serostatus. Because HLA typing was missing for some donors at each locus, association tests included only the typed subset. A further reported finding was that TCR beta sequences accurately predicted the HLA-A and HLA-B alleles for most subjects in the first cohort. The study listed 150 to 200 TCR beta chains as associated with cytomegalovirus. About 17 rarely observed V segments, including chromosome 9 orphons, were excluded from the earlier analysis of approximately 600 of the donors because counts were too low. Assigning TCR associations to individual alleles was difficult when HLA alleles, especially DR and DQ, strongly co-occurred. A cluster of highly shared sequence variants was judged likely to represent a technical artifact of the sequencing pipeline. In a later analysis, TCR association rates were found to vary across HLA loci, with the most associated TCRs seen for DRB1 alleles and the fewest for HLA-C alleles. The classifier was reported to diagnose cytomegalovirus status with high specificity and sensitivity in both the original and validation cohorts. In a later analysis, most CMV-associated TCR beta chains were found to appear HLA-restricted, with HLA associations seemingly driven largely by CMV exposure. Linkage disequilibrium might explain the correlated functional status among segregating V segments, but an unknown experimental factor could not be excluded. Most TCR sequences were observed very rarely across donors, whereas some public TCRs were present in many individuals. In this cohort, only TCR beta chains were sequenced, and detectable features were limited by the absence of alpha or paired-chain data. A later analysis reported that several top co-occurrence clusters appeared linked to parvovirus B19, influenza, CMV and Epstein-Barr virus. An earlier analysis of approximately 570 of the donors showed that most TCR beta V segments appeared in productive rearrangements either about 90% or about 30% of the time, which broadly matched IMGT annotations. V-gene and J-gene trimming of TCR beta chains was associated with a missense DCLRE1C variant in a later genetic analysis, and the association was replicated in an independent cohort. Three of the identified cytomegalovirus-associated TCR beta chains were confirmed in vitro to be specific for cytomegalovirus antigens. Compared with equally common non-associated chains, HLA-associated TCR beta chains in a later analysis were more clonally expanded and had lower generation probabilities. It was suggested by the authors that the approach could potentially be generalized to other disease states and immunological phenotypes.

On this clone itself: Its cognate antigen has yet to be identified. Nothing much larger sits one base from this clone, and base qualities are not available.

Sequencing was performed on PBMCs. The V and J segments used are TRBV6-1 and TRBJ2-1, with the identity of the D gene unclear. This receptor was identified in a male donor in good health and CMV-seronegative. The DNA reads TGTGCCAGCAGATATCTAGATTACAATGAGCAGTTCTTC. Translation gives CASRYLDYNEQFF.